The text below deals with one T cell receptor beta chain. No antigen is known for it. The run of the v3.0 immunoSEQ assay was at survey level. The data were produced by immunoSEQ multiplex PCR, yet TCRdb's version contains in-frame clones alone and is incomplete. The sample includes over 35,000 clones, about 94% of them seen just once. This sample was taken from a study of long-term antiretroviral therapy in people with HIV. Overall study findings and caveats: Blood collection from about 2004 to 2018 possibly occurred under older ART regimens. CDR3 lengths in HIV samples spanned a narrower range than controls. Every time point showed a repertoire led by clones expanded before ART.

The CDR3 contains 18 residues. Germline trimming cut 2 bases from V and 2 bases from J; bases unmatched to any gene: 11. Per the germline V gene, CDR1 is SEHNR and CDR2 is FQNEAQ (reference sequence). Material: unsorted PBMCs, obtained roughly 9.4 years after starting antiretroviral therapy. This TCR was sampled from a man younger than 45 with HIV. The genes are TRBV7-9 and TRBJ2-3, with TRBD1 matching over 9 bases. This CDR3 reads CASSLPKQGALPTDTQYF. CDR3 sequence (DNA): TGTGCCAGCAGCTTACCAAAACAGGGGGCATTACCCACAGATACGCAGTATTTT.